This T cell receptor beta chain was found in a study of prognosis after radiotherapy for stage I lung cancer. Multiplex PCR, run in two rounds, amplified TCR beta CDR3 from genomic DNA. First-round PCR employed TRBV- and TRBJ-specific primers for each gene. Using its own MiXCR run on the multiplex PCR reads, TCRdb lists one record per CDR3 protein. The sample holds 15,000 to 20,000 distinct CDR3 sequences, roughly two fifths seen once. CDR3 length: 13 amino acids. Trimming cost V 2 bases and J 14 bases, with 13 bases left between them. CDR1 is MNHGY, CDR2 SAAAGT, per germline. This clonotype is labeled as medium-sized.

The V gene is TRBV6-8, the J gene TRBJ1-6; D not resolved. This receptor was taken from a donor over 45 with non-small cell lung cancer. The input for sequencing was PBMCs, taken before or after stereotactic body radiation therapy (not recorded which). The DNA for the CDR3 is TGTGCCAGCAGTTACGGGCTCAGGAGCGCCCTCCACTTT. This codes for CASSYGLRSALHF.